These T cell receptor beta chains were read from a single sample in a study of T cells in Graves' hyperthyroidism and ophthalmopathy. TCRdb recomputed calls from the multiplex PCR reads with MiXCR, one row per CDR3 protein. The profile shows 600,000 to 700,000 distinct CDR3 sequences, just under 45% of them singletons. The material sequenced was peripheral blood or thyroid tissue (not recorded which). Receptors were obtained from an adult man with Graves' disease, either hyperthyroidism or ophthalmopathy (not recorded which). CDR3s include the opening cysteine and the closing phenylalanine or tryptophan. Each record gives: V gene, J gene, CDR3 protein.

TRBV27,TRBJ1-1,CASSLQPGNTEAFF
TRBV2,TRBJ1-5,CASSKQSSNQPQHF
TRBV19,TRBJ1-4,CASSISGTQFEKLFF
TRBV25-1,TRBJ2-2,CASSLGLSGRTGELFF
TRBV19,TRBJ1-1,CASSTRTGDPEAFF
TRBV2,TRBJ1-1,CASSEGVLNTEAFF
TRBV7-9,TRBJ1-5,CASSSWRQGDQPQHF
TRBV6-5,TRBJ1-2,CASSEAGKKLYGYTF
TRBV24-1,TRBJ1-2,CATSGGAGVGYTF
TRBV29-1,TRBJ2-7,CSIYAGTGPTYEQYF
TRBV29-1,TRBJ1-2,CSPQGTYYGYTF
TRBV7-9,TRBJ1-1,CASSLKTGRGTEAFF
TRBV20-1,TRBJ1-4,CSAPVLRNEKLFF
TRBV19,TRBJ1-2,CASSTPGDYGYTF
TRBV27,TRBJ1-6,CASLPGVVGSPLHF
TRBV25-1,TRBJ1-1,CASSPWGTENTEAFF
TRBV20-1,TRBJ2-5,CSATGTGETMYQETQYF
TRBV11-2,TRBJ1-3,CASSYLGQGVNTIYF
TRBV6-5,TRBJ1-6,CASSYFQAGDSPLHF
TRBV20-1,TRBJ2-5,CSAGTGTYQETQYF
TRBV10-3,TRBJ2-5,CAISSDGRQETQYF
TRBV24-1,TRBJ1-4,CATSDNQGGEKLFF
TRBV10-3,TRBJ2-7,CATSHGTSASYERYF
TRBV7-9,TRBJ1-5,CASSFGDRGRNQPQHF
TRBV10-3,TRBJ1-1,CAISSGQVTMNTEAFF
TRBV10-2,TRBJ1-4,CASSFPDNEKLFF
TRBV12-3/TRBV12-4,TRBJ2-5,CASSPPGALETQYF
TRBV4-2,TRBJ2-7,CASSQTGPAPFYEQYF
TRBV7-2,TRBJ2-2,CASSLRFLPAGVAVGELFF
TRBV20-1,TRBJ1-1,CSARGDGGPTEAFF
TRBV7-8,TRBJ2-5,CASSEEGGQGGTQYF
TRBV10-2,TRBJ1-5,CASSTQGPNQPQHF
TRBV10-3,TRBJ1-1,CAISVAGGDEAFF
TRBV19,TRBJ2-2,CASSASGLSRNTGELFF
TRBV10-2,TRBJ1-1,CATFSGTEAFF
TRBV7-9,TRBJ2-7,CASSYGQSDEQYF
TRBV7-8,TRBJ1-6,CASSLEGQFVNSPLHF
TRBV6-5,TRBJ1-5,CASRQTGDGNQPQHF
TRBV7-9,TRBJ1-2,CASSLVEGTGYTF
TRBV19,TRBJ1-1,CASSIEGWRTEAFF
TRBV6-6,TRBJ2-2,CASSYSAVAGELFF
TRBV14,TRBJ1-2,CASSRIGYNYGYTF
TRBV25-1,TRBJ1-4,CASSTGTGGGLYEKLFF
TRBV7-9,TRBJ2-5,CASSPGGPGTQYF
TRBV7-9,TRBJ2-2,CASSPTTGLAGAVGELFF
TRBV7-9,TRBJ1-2,CASSTTGIGYTF
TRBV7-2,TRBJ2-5,CASRFESGLAGDKTQYF